Here is one TCR beta chain with its context. Its antigen is not identified. For the second PCR, which ran for 7 to 11 cycles, a sample-barcoded 5' primer and a J-beta primer mix were used. In TCRdb, the 5' RACE reads were re-called with MiXCR into one record per CDR3 protein. Among approximately 320,000 distinct CDR3 sequences listed, 25% to 30% were seen once. This sample is drawn from a study of blood T cells in healthy people across ages. Broader study findings: Using unsorted PBMCs precluded a conclusive naive versus antigen-experienced comparison. Higher diversity, along with more naive CD4+ cells, distinguished long-lived donors from aged donors.

With each sample, at least 5 micrograms of total RNA were extracted. V was clipped by 1 base and J by 0 bases; unmatched bases: 3. The germline gives CDR1 DFQATT, CDR2 SNEGSKA (reference sequence). The CDR3 covers 15 residues. The source material was blood. This clonotype was obtained from a woman between 65 and 79 years old in good health. The rearrangement uses TRBV20-1 and TRBJ2-3; TRBD1 matches at 8 bases. The CDR3 bases are TGCAGTGCTAGAGCGGGGGACAGGAGCACAGATACGCAGTATTTT. Translating it yields CSARAGDRSTDTQYF.